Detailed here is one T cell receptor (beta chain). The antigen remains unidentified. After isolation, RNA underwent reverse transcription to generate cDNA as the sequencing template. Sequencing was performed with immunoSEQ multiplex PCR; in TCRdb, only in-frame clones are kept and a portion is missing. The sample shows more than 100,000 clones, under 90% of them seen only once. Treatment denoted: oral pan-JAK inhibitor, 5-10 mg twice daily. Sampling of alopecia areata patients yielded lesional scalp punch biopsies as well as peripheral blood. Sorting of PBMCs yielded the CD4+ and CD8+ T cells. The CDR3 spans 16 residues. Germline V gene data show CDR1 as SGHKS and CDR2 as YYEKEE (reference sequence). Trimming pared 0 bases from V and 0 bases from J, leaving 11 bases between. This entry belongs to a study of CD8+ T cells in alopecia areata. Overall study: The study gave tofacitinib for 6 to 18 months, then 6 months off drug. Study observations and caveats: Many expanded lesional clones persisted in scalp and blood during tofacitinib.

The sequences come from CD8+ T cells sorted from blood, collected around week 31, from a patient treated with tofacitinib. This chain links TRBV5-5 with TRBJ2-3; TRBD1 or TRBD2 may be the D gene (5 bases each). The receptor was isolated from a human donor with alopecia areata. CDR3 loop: CASSLGDRGSTDTQYF. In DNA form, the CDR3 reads TGTGCCAGCAGCTTGGGAGACCGGGGCAGCACAGATACGCAGTATTTT.